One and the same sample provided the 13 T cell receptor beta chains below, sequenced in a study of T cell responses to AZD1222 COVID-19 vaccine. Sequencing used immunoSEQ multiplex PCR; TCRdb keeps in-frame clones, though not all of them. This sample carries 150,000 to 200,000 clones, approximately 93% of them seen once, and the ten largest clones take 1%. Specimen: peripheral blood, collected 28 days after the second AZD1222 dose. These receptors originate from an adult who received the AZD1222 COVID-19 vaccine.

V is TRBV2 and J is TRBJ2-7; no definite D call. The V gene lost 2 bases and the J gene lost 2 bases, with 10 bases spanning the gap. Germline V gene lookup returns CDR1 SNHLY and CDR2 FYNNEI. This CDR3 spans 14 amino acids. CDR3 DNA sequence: TGTGCCAGCAGTGAATATACGGCCACCTACGAGCAGTACTTC. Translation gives CASSEYTATYEQYF.

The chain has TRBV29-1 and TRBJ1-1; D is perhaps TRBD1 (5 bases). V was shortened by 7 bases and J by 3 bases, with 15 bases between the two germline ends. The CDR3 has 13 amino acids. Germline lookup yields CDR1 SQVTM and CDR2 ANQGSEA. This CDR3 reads CSGGSGWDTEAFF. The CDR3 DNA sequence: TGCAGCGGAGGATCAGGGTGGGACACTGAAGCTTTCTTT. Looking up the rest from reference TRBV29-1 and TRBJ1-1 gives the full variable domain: SAVISQKPSRDICQRGTSLTIQCQVDSQVTMMFWYRQQPGQSLTLIATANQGSEATYESGFVIDKFPISRPNLTFSTLTVSNMSPEDSSIYLCSGGSGWDTEAFFGQGTRLTVV.

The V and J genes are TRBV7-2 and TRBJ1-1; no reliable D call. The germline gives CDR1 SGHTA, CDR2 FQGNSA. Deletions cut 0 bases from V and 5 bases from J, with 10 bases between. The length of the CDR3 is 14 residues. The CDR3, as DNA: TGTGCCAGCAGCTTAGCCCTGGTTCGTACTGAAGCTTTCTTT. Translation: CASSLALVRTEAFF.

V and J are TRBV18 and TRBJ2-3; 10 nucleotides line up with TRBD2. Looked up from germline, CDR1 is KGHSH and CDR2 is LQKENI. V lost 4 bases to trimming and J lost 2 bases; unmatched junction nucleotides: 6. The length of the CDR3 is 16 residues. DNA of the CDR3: TGTGCCAGCTCACAATCTAGCGGGGGAGACACAGATACGCAGTATTTT. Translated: CASSQSSGGDTDTQYF.

CDR3 DNA sequence: TGCGCCAGCAGCCAAAGACCTGAAAAACTGTTTTTT. Its protein product is CASSQRPEKLFF. This chain joins TRBV4-1 and TRBJ1-4; D gene uncertain. The ends were cut back, 2 bases at V and 7 bases at J, with 5 bases in the middle. Germline-derived CDR1 and CDR2 are MGHRA and YSYEKL. This CDR3 has 12 residues.

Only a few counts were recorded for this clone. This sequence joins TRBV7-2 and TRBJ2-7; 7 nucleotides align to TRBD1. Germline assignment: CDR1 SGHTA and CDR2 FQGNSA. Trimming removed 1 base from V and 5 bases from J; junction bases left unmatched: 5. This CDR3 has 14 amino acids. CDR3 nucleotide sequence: TGTGCCAGCAGCTTAGTCGGGACAGAACACGAGCAGTACTTC. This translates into CASSLVGTEHEQYF. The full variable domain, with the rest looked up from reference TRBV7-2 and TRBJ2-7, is GAGVSQSPSNKVTEKGKDVELRCDPISGHTALYWYRQSLGQGLEFLIYFQGNSAPDKSGLPSDRFSAERTGGSVSTLTIQRTQQEDSAVYLCASSLVGTEHEQYFGPGTRLTVT.

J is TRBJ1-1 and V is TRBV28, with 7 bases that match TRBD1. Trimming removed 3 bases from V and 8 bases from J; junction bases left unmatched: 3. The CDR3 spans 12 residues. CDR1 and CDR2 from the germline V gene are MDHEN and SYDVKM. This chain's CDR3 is CASSLGQREAFF. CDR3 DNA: TGTGCCAGCAGTTTGGGACAGAGAGAAGCTTTCTTT.

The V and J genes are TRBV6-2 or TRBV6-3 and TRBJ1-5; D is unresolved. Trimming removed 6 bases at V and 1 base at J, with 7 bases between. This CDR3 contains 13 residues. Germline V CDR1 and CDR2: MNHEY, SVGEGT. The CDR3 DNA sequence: TGTGCCAGCAGCCTTGACAGCAATCAGCCCCAGCATTTT. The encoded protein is CASSLDSNQPQHF.

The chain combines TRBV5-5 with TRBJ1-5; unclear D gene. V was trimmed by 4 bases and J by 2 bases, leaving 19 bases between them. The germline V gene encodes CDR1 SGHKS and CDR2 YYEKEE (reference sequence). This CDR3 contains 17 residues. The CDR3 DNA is TGTGCCAGCAGCCCCGACGGAATAGCGATCGGCAATCAGCCCCAGCATTTT. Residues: CASSPDGIAIGNQPQHF.

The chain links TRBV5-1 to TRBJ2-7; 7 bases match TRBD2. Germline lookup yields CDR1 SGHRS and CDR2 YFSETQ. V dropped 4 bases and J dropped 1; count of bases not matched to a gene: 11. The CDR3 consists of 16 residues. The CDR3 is CASSLGGGQGSYEQYF. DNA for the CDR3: TGCGCCAGCAGCCTGGGGGGAGGGCAGGGTTCCTACGAGCAGTACTTC. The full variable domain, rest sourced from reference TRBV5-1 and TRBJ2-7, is KAGVTQTPRYLIKTRGQQVTLSCSPISGHRSVSWYQQTPGQGLQFLFEYFSETQRNKGNFPGRFSGRQFSNSRSEMNVSTLELGDSALYLCASSLGGGQGSYEQYFGPGTRLTVT.

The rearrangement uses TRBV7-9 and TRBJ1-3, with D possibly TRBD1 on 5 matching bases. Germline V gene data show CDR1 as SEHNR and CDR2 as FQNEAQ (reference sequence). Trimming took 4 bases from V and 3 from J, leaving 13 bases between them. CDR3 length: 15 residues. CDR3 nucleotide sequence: TGTGCCAGCAGCTCCCCCCAGGGAGGTGGAAACACCATATATTTT. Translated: CASSSPQGGGNTIYF. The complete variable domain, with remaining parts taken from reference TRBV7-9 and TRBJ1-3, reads DTGVSQNPRHKITKRGQNVTFRCDPISEHNRLYWYRQTLGQGPEFLTYFQNEAQLEKSRLLSDRFSAERPKGSFSTLEIQRTEQGDSAMYLCASSSPQGGGNTIYFGEGSWLTVV.

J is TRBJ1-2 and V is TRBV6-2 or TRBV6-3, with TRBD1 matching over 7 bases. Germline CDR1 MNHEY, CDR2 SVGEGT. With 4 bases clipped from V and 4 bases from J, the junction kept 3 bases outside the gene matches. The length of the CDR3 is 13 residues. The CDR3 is CASSSGTVYGYTF. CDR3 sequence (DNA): TGTGCCAGCAGTTCCGGGACAGTCTATGGCTACACCTTC.

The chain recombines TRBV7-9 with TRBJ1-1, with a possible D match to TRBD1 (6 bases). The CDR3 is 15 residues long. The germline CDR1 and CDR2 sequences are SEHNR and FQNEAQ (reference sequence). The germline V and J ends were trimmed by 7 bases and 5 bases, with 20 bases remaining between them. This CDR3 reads CASTGKGGPETEAFF. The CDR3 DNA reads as TGTGCCAGCACCGGAAAGGGGGGGCCAGAAACTGAAGCTTTCTTT.